Listed here are 13 T cell receptor beta chains from one sample, sequenced in a study of identical twins. MiXCR, applied by TCRdb to the 5' RACE reads, yields one record per CDR3 protein. The table lists under 900,000 distinct CDR3 sequences, roughly 18% of them singletons. These sequences were also reported in another study, on T cells expressing NK-cell markers.

Sequencing was performed on PBMCs. The receptors come from a young woman in good health.

The chain joins TRBV7-3 to TRBJ2-3; D is unresolved. The CDR3 length is 13 residues. The germline V gene has CDR1 SGHTA and CDR2 FQGTGA. Trimming cost V 4 bases and J 4 bases, with 9 bases left between them. The CDR3 nucleotides read TGTGCCAGCAGCTCTGGTAGATCAGATACGCAGTATTTT. Its protein is CASSSGRSDTQYF.

V is TRBV7-9 and J is TRBJ2-5; D remains unclear. Germline V gene data show CDR1 as SEHNR and CDR2 as FQNEAQ (reference sequence). V lost 5 bases and J 5 bases, leaving 9 bases between the germline ends. This CDR3 has 12 residues. CDR3 coding DNA: TGTGCCAGCAGCCCTGACGCGGAGACCCAGTACTTC. Translation gives CASSPDAETQYF.

In this sample, this clonotype turned up a few times. This sequence joins TRBV6-1 and TRBJ2-3; the match to TRBD1 covers 8 bases. The CDR3 sequence is 15 residues long. The germline CDR1 and CDR2 sequences are MNHNS and SASEGT. The J segment lost 3 bases and the V segment lost 7 bases, leaving 9 bases of the junction unmatched. The CDR3 nucleotides read TGTGCCAGCACTGCCGACAGGGGAGTAACAGATACGCAGTATTTT. Translation: CASTADRGVTDTQYF.

This chain uses TRBV9 with TRBJ2-5; perhaps D is TRBD1 or TRBD2 (5 bases each). Trimming stripped 4 bases from V and 5 bases from J, with 24 bases between. The CDR3 totals 17 residues. CDR1 and CDR2 from the germline V gene are SGDLS and YYNGEE. CDR3 in amino acids: CASSPSWGTSVKETQYF. CDR3 DNA sequence: TGTGCCAGCAGCCCATCGTGGGGGACCAGCGTTAAGGAGACCCAGTACTTC.

At least ten counts were recorded for this clonotype. The CDR3 bases are TGCAGCGTTGAAGATGATTTGCAGTCCACAGATACGCAGTATTTT. Translating it yields CSVEDDLQSTDTQYF. The chain couples TRBV29-1 to TRBJ2-3; D not resolved. The CDR3 has 15 amino acids. The V gene lost 0 bases and the J gene lost 2 bases, with 12 bases spanning the gap. Per the germline V gene, CDR1 is SQVTM and CDR2 is ANQGSEA.

The chain links TRBV20-1 to TRBJ2-5; D gene ambiguous. From germline, CDR1 is DFQATT and CDR2 SNEGSKA (reference sequence). The CDR3 is 14 amino acids. V lost 0 bases and J 5 bases, leaving 13 bases between the germline ends. CDR3 sequence (DNA): TGCAGTGCTAGAGATCCGAAGGTTTCTGAGACCCAGTACTTC. Protein sequence: CSARDPKVSETQYF.

The chain carries TRBV7-9 and TRBJ2-6; D is unclear. This CDR3 comprises 15 residues. Trimming took off 3 bases at V and 2 bases at J, with 8 bases between the two ends. Germline CDR1 and CDR2: SEHNR and FQNEAQ (reference sequence). This chain's CDR3 is CASSFPKPGANVLTF. The CDR3 region has the DNA TGTGCCAGCAGCTTTCCAAAGCCTGGGGCCAACGTCCTGACTTTC.

This clonotype showed up just a few times. The rearrangement uses TRBV15 and TRBJ2-7; 8 nucleotides align to TRBD2. CDR1 and CDR2 (germline): LNHNV, YYDKDF (reference sequence). V lost 3 bases and J lost 2; bases outside the gene matches: 9. The CDR3 runs 16 residues. The CDR3, as DNA: TGTGCCACCAGCAGCGCTCTACTAGCGGTGGCCTACGAGCAGTACTTC. Protein sequence: CATSSALLAVAYEQYF.

The chain couples TRBV7-2 to TRBJ2-7; 14 nucleotides agree with TRBD2. The CDR3 length is 16 residues. J was trimmed by 5 bases and V by 2 bases; bases with no gene match: 5. From germline, CDR1 is SGHTA and CDR2 FQGNSA. The CDR3 region is CASSLSGTSGRNEQYF. The CDR3 bases are TGTGCCAGCAGCTTATCCGGGACTAGCGGGAGAAACGAGCAGTACTTC.

This clonotype appeared many times. The rearrangement joins TRBV12-3 or TRBV12-4 to TRBJ1-1, with D perhaps matching TRBD1 (6 bases). The CDR3 sequence is 13 residues long. V was cut by 6 bases and J by 1 base, with 9 bases left in between. CDR3 loop: CASRAQGNTEAFF. The DNA of the CDR3 is TGTGCCAGCAGAGCACAGGGGAACACTGAAGCTTTCTTT.

The chain joins TRBV20-1 to TRBJ1-5; D gene uncertain. V was clipped by 0 bases and J by 6 bases, with 6 bases between them. The V gene's germline CDR1 is DFQATT and CDR2 SNEGSKA (reference sequence). This CDR3 has 12 amino acids. The CDR3 protein is CSARENRQPQHF. The CDR3 nucleotides read TGCAGTGCTAGAGAAAATCGTCAGCCCCAGCATTTT.

This clonotype was counted only a few times. CDR3 sequence: CASRVRRSSYNEQFF. The DNA for the CDR3 is TGTGCCAGCAGGGTCAGACGAAGCTCCTACAATGAGCAGTTCTTC. V usage is TRBV27 and J usage is TRBJ2-1; no firm D call. V lost 6 bases, J lost 0 bases, and 12 bases lay in between. The CDR3 runs to 15 residues. Germline loops: CDR1 MNHEY, CDR2 SMNVEV (reference sequence).

The chain joins TRBV3-1 to TRBJ1-2; possible D gene TRBD1, 5 bases. In germline, CDR1 is LGHDT, CDR2 YNNKEL (reference sequence). The V and J ends lost 1 base and 6 bases respectively, with 12 bases between them. The CDR3 loop spans 14 amino acids. The DNA of the CDR3 is TGTGCCAGCAGCCAAGGTGAAGGGACGAATGGCTACACCTTC. It encodes CASSQGEGTNGYTF.